The next 9 T cell receptor beta chains were all read from a single sample in a study of T cells after yellow fever vaccination (dated by TCRdb to the late 2010s). Libraries came from 5' RACE. Sequencer: Illumina NovaSeq 6000. In TCRdb, the public reads were trimmed at Q25 with fastp and aligned with MiXCR, with productive beta chains retained. Rows are combined by CDR3 protein, so each entry shows the most common genes and DNA. The sample table lists about 300,000 distinct CDR3 sequences, 8.7% of them with a count of one. Of the sample, 3% to 3.5% falls within the top ten clones. Explained via the paper, the treatment or condition label denotes: live attenuated yellow fever vaccine strain. This specimen was CD4+ T cells sorted from PBMCs, taken 5 days after the yellow fever booster vaccination. Every receptor here comes from a man between 18 and 29 years old who received the YFV17D yellow fever vaccine.

This clonotype was counted at least ten times. The rearrangement joins TRBV10-3 to TRBJ2-7; TRBD2 is a possible D gene (6 bases). With 1 base removed from V and 2 bases from J, the gap between germline ends came to 12 bases. This CDR3 region has 15 residues. CDR1 and CDR2 (germline): ENHRY, SYGVKD. CDR3 protein: CAISELRTGAYEQYF. CDR3 DNA sequence: TGTGCCATCAGTGAGTTGAGGACGGGAGCCTACGAGCAGTACTTC.

This chain joins TRBV10-3 and TRBJ2-1; 8 positions agree with TRBD1. CDR1 is ENHRY, CDR2 SYGVKD, per germline. Trimming at V came to 5 bases and at J to 0 bases, leaving 3 bases not matched to a gene. The CDR3 has 15 residues. The CDR3 sequence is CAISRQGSSYNEQFF. In DNA, the CDR3 is TGTGCCATCAGTCGACAGGGGAGCTCCTACAATGAGCAGTTCTTC.

J is TRBJ2-7 and V is TRBV6-2 or TRBV6-3; 8 nucleotides line up with TRBD2. This CDR3 is 16 amino acids long. The germline CDR1 and CDR2 sequences are MNHEY and SVGEGT. V shed 6 bases, J shed 1 base, and the junction held 11 bases outside the gene matches. CDR3 in DNA: TGTGCCAGCAGCCGCAGCGGGGGCCGTCTATCCTACGAGCAGTACTTC. Protein sequence: CASSRSGGRLSYEQYF.

This chain connects TRBV5-1 to TRBJ2-7, with 7 bases fitting TRBD1. CDR1 and CDR2 from the germline V gene are SGHRS and YFSETQ. The CDR3 totals 14 residues. J was trimmed by 6 bases and V by 6 bases; bases with no gene match: 12. CDR3 protein: CASKEQGSVSEQYF. In DNA form, the CDR3 reads TGCGCCAGCAAAGAACAGGGGTCGGTGAGCGAGCAGTACTTC.

This sequence joins TRBV3-1 and TRBJ2-7; the match to TRBD2 covers 11 bases. J lost 1 base, V lost 4 bases, and 6 bases had no gene match. CDR3 size: 16 residues. Germline values: CDR1 LGHDT, CDR2 YNNKEL (reference sequence). CDR3 DNA: TGTGCCAGCAGCCTCGCCGGGACTAGCGGTTCCTACGAGCAGTACTTC. Its translation: CASSLAGTSGSYEQYF.

There are a few counts of this clonotype. CDR3 region: CASSDPDLPEQYF. The CDR3 bases are TGTGCCAGCAGTGACCCCGATTTGCCCGAGCAGTACTTC. The gene calls are TRBV2 and TRBJ2-7; D ambiguous. The CDR3 is 13 amino acids. Between the trimmed V and J ends, which lost 3 bases and 6 bases, there was a span of 12 bases. CDR1 SNHLY and CDR2 FYNNEI come from the germline V gene. The full variable domain, rest sourced from reference TRBV2 and TRBJ2-7, is EPEVTQTPSHQVTQMGQEVILRCVPISNHLYFYWYRQILGQKVEFLVSFYNNEISEKSEIFDDQFSVERPDGSNFTLKIRSTKLEDSAMYFCASSDPDLPEQYFGPGTRLTVT.

This chain uses TRBV5-1 with TRBJ2-1; the D is unclear. The V gene's germline CDR1 is SGHRS and CDR2 YFSETQ. Trimming took off 0 bases at V and 3 bases at J, with 7 bases between the two ends. The CDR3 loop spans 14 amino acids. The CDR3 bases are TGCGCCAGCAGCTTGGCCATCGTCTACAATGAGCAGTTCTTC. Encoded protein: CASSLAIVYNEQFF.

The genes are TRBV4-2 and TRBJ2-3, with TRBD2 as a possible D gene (5 bases). Germline lookup yields CDR1 LGHNA and CDR2 YNFKEQ. The CDR3 has 16 amino acids. V was pared by 5 bases and J by 0 bases, with 15 bases between. The CDR3 region has the DNA TGTGCCAGCAGCTTTCAAAGCGGTATTAGCACAGATACGCAGTATTTT. Residues: CASSFQSGISTDTQYF.

The J gene is TRBJ2-3, the V gene TRBV12-3 or TRBV12-4; TRBD1 is a possible D gene (6 bases). The CDR3 spans 12 residues. Trimming cost V 4 bases and J 7 bases, with 9 bases left between them. CDR3 coding DNA: TGTGCCAGCAGTTGGGGGCCATATACGCAGTATTTT. Amino acid sequence: CASSWGPYTQYF.